The 13 T cell receptor beta chains reported below all come from one sample, sequenced in a study of T cells in Graves' hyperthyroidism and ophthalmopathy. Researchers took RNA transcripts and amplified the TCR beta CDR3 regions from them. RT-PCR in the first round (using the HTBI primer set) targeted the TCR CDR3. Via MiXCR, TCRdb re-called the multiplex PCR reads, giving one row per CDR3 protein. Of 450,000 to 650,000 distinct CDR3 sequences listed, around 21% are singletons. Sequencing used blood. Source of these receptors: a man aged 18 to 30 with Graves' hyperthyroidism.

The sample holds many counts of this clonotype. The chain joins TRBV30 to TRBJ1-5; TRBD1 is a possible D gene (6 bases). The CDR3 covers 14 residues. The V end lost 2 bases, the J end lost 6 bases, and 14 bases lay between the germline ends. The germline V gene has CDR1 GTSNPN and CDR2 SVGIG (reference sequence). CDR3 in amino acids: CAWSSLGGAQPQHF. The CDR3 bases are TGTGCCTGGAGTTCCCTGGGGGGGGCTCAGCCCCAGCATTTT.

As concerns this clonotype: The junction differs from germline at one of its ends, possibly a read error. The chain carries TRBV11-2 and TRBJ1-1; tentatively, D is TRBD1 (6 bases). The length of the CDR3 is 19 residues. Germline CDR1 SGHAT, CDR2 FQNNGV. CDR3 amino acids: CASTLLVVLGGRVDTEAFF. In DNA form, the CDR3 reads TGTGCCAGCACCCTGCTTGTTGTCCTCGGGGGGCGAGTGGACACTGAAGCCTTCTTT.

This clonotype was seen ten or more times. This chain links TRBV6-5 with TRBJ1-2; 11 bases align to TRBD1. In germline, CDR1 is MNHEY, CDR2 SVGAGI. The CDR3 consists of 14 residues. Germline trimming cut 5 bases from V and 8 bases from J; bases unmatched to any gene: 7. CDR3 amino acids: CASSTGQGAEGYTF. CDR3 in DNA: TGTGCCAGCAGTACCGGACAGGGGGCAGAGGGCTACACCTTC.

This clonotype was observed a handful of times. The chain combines TRBV4-1 with TRBJ1-2; no reliable D call. V shed 3 bases and J shed 0 bases, with 11 bases lying between them. The CDR3 is made up of 15 amino acids. Per the germline V gene, CDR1 is MGHRA and CDR2 is YSYEKL. CDR3 sequence (DNA): TGCGCCAGCAGCCAGGGCCGTGAAGCTAACTATGGCTACACCTTC. Translating gives CASSQGREANYGYTF.

There are many counts of this clonotype. J is TRBJ1-5 and V is TRBV10-3; D not resolved. The ends were cut back, 10 bases at V and 9 bases at J, with 19 bases in the middle. Germline CDR1 is ENHRY and CDR2 is SYGVKD. The CDR3 spans 13 residues. This chain's CDR3 is CASLRVRGWPQHF. Here the CDR3 DNA reads TGTGCCAGCTTGAGGGTTCGGGGATGGCCCCAGCATTTT.

At least ten counts were recorded for this clonotype. The rearrangement joins TRBV30 to TRBJ2-5; D tentatively reads TRBD1 or TRBD2 (6 bases each). This CDR3 has 14 residues. V was cut by 4 bases and J by 0 bases, with 12 bases left in between. Germline lookup yields CDR1 GTSNPN and CDR2 SVGIG (reference sequence). In DNA, the CDR3 is TGTGCCTGGAATACGGGGGCGTACCAAGAGACCCAGTACTTC. This translates into CAWNTGAYQETQYF.

This clonotype appeared many times. V gene TRBV4-2 combines with J gene TRBJ2-7, with 10 bases aligning to TRBD2. Germline V gives CDR1 LGHNA, CDR2 YNFKEQ. The CDR3 extends over 16 amino acids. V trimming: 0 bases; J trimming: 2 bases; junction bases outside the gene matches: 4. This CDR3 is CASSQEGLAGAYEQYF. CDR3 nucleotide sequence: TGTGCCAGCAGCCAAGAGGGGCTAGCGGGGGCCTACGAGCAGTACTTC.

The chain uses TRBV11-1 and TRBJ2-2, with TRBD1 identical over 8 bases. There are 16 residues in the CDR3. Per the germline V gene, CDR1 is SGHAT and CDR2 is FQDESV (reference sequence). J was trimmed by 6 bases and V by 6 bases; bases with no gene match: 12. CDR3 coding DNA: TGTGCCAGCAGTCCCCTGGGACAGGCGGCGCCCGGGGAGCTGTTTTTT. Its translation: CASSPLGQAAPGELFF.

Only a few counts were recorded for this clonotype. The chain joins TRBV14 to TRBJ2-4; TRBD1 agrees at 7 bases. Per the germline V gene, CDR1 is SGHDN and CDR2 is FVKESK. V trimming: 4 bases; J trimming: 6 bases; junction bases outside the gene matches: 6. The CDR3 is made up of 14 amino acids. CDR3 nucleotides: TGTGCCAGCAGCCTTGCCGGGACAGCAAACATTCAGTACTTC. It is translated as CASSLAGTANIQYF.

A remark on this clonotype: A much larger clone lies a single base off, so this may be a read error. This rearrangement joins TRBV2 to TRBJ1-6, with D maybe TRBD1 (6 bases). V dropped 7 bases and J dropped 5 bases, with 18 bases sitting between them. In germline, CDR1 is SNHLY, CDR2 FYNNEI. This CDR3 spans 16 amino acids. DNA of the CDR3: TGTGCCAGCACCATGGGTAAGGGGGTGGATAATTCACCCCTCCACTTT. This codes for CASTMGKGVDNSPLHF.

In this sample, this clonotype turned up many times. The chain combines TRBV6-5 with TRBJ1-2; 7 nucleotides match TRBD1. Germline CDR1 is MNHEY and CDR2 is SVGAGI. Germline trimming cut 7 bases from V and 6 bases from J; bases unmatched to any gene: 8. The CDR3 is 13 residues long. The CDR3 here is CASNIGTGDGYTF. The CDR3 nucleotides are TGTGCCAGCAACATCGGAACAGGGGATGGCTACACCTTC.

This clonotype was counted only a few times. The chain recombines TRBV11-1 with TRBJ2-2, with D uncertain. V lost 4 bases and J 6 bases, leaving 21 bases between the germline ends. Per the germline V gene, CDR1 is SGHAT and CDR2 is FQDESV (reference sequence). The CDR3 covers 17 residues. In nucleotides, the CDR3 is TGTGCCAGCAGCTCCCCTTACCGCTTTCAACACCCCGGGGAGCTGTTTTTT. Its protein is CASSSPYRFQHPGELFF. Full variable domain (remainder filled in from reference TRBV11-1 and TRBJ2-2): EAEVAQSPRYKITEKSQAVAFWCDPISGHATLYWYRQILGQGPELLVQFQDESVVDDSQLPKDRFSAERLKGVDSTLKIQPAELGDSAMYLCASSSPYRFQHPGELFFGEGSRLTVL.

This clonotype was seen many times. The CDR3 region has the DNA TGTGCCACCAGCAGAGATGGAACGGGGCCGCTGCCCCAGCATTTT. Translated: CATSRDGTGPLPQHF. The rearrangement links TRBV15 to TRBJ1-5; D might be TRBD1 (5 bases). Trimming shortened V by 0 bases and J by 9 bases, and 15 bases separated the two germline ends. The CDR3 consists of 15 residues. Germline V CDR1 and CDR2: LNHNV, YYDKDF (reference sequence).